These 27 T cell receptor beta chains came from one sample sequenced in a study of blood T cell repertoires in COVID-19. Generated by immunoSEQ multiplex PCR, the TCRdb table keeps only in-frame clones and is missing some. Seen here are about 160,000 clones, over 60% observed once, and the top ten hold less than 9.5%. Specimen: peripheral blood. Receptors originate from a man aged 55 to 70 with acute or convalescent COVID-19.

This chain links TRBV3-1 (or the pseudogene TRBV3-2) with TRBJ1-2; a possible D gene is TRBD1 (5 bases). Germline V gene data show CDR1 as LGHDT and CDR2 as YNNKEL (reference sequence). Trimming removed 1 base from V and 6 bases from J, with 9 bases in between. This CDR3 contains 13 residues. In DNA, the CDR3 is TGTGCCAGCAGCCAAGGCGGGACCCATGGCTACACCTTC. This gives the protein CASSQGGTHGYTF.

The J gene is TRBJ1-4, the V gene TRBV28; D possibly corresponds to TRBD1 (6 bases). Per the germline V gene, CDR1 is MDHEN and CDR2 is SYDVKM. Trimming removed 2 bases at V and 3 bases at J, with 16 bases between. This CDR3 is 17 amino acids long. The CDR3 coding sequence is TGTGCCAGCAGTTTAGTGGGGGCCGGGATTTCTAATGAAAAACTGTTTTTT. This gives the protein CASSLVGAGISNEKLFF.

As DNA, the CDR3 is TGTGCCAGCAGTTTAGTAGATTTTGGAGCTTTCTTT. Protein product: CASSLVDFGAFF. J is TRBJ1-1 and V is TRBV12-3 or TRBV12-4; D unclear. The CDR3 is 12 residues long. Deletions cut 1 base from V and 10 bases from J, with 10 bases between.

In its sample, this clone was seen once. This sequence joins TRBV2 and TRBJ2-6, with TRBD1 matching over 7 bases. Germline CDR1 and CDR2: SNHLY and FYNNEI. V gave up 6 bases and J gave up 2 bases; unmatched junction bases: 4. This CDR3 is 15 amino acids long. CDR3 region: CASSVDRAGANVLTF. In DNA, the CDR3 is TGTGCCAGCAGCGTAGACAGGGCTGGGGCCAACGTCCTGACTTTC. Complete variable domain (other parts from reference TRBV2 and TRBJ2-6): EPEVTQTPSHQVTQMGQEVILRCVPISNHLYFYWYRQILGQKVEFLVSFYNNEISEKSEIFDDQFSVERPDGSNFTLKIRSTKLEDSAMYFCASSVDRAGANVLTFGAGSRLTVL.

The rearrangement uses TRBV19 and TRBJ2-6; D is perhaps TRBD1 (5 bases). Germline V gene sequence: CDR1 LNHDA, CDR2 SQIVND (reference sequence). Trimming removed 5 bases at V and 0 bases at J, with 8 bases between. The CDR3 is 15 amino acids. DNA for the CDR3: TGTGCCAGTAGTTTCAGGGTCTCTGGGGCCAACGTCCTGACTTTC. As protein: CASSFRVSGANVLTF.

The chain employs TRBV3-1 (or the pseudogene TRBV3-2) and TRBJ1-6; the D gene is possibly TRBD1 (5 bases). The V gene lost 2 bases and the J gene lost 7 bases, with 15 bases spanning the gap. The germline gives CDR1 LGHDT, CDR2 YNNKEL (reference sequence). There are 16 residues in the CDR3. CDR3 loop: CASSQNWGVQNSPLHF. CDR3 DNA: TGTGCCAGCAGCCAAAATTGGGGGGTTCAAAATTCACCCCTCCACTTT.

About this clone itself: Germline and junction disagree at one end, which may indicate a read error. V and J are TRBV7-3 and TRBJ1-2, with TRBD1 identical over 10 bases. CDR3 length equals 16 residues. The germline CDR1 and CDR2 sequences are SGHTA and FQGTGA. In DNA form, the CDR3 reads TGTGCCAGCAGCGTAACCGGGACAGGGGAATCCTATGGCTACACCTTC. Its translation is CASSVTGTGESYGYTF.

V usage is TRBV5-1 and J usage is TRBJ1-1; 8 bases are shared with TRBD1. This CDR3 contains 15 residues. Germline CDR1 SGHRS, CDR2 YFSETQ. The trim removed 3 bases at V and 0 bases at J, leaving 4 bases unmatched. The CDR3 is CASSSQGAMNTEAFF. CDR3 DNA sequence: TGCGCCAGCAGCTCCCAGGGGGCGATGAACACTGAAGCTTTCTTT.

The table lists this clone with a few counts. The rearrangement uses TRBV19 and TRBJ1-2; D is unresolved. The CDR3 has 15 amino acids. Germline V CDR1 and CDR2: LNHDA, SQIVND (reference sequence). With 11 bases removed from V and 1 base from J, the gap between germline ends came to 20 bases. The CDR3 DNA follows: TGTGCCTCCCGACGCGGACTTTTTGGTAACTATGGCTACACCTTC. This codes for CASRRGLFGNYGYTF. Using reference TRBV19 and TRBJ1-2 for the parts outside the CDR3, the full variable domain is DGGITQSPKYLFRKEGQNVTLSCEQNLNHDAMYWYRQDPGQGLRLIYYSQIVNDFQKGDIAEGYSVSREKKESFPLTVTSAQKNPTAFYLCASRRGLFGNYGYTFGSGTRLTVV.

The V gene is TRBV27, the J gene TRBJ2-5; 10 bases agree with TRBD1. The CDR3 extends over 15 amino acids. CDR1 is MNHEY, CDR2 SMNVEV, per germline (reference sequence). The V gene end was trimmed by 5 bases and the J gene end by 4 bases; junction bases not matched to a gene: 7. Here the CDR3 reads CASSNRDRGGETQYF. CDR3 nucleotide sequence: TGTGCCAGCAGTAACCGGGACAGGGGTGGAGAGACCCAGTACTTC.

The chain is built from TRBV7-3 and TRBJ2-7, with D possibly matching TRBD2 (6 bases). The V gene's germline CDR1 is SGHTA and CDR2 FQGTGA. V shed 1 base and J shed 5 bases, with 9 bases lying between them. The CDR3 is 13 amino acids. The CDR3 coding sequence is TGTGCCAGCAGCTTAAGATGGGGGGACGAGCAGTACTTC. The encoded protein is CASSLRWGDEQYF. Together with reference TRBV7-3 and TRBJ2-7, the CDR3 gives the full variable domain: GAGVSQTPSNKVTEKGKYVELRCDPISGHTALYWYRQSLGQGPEFLIYFQGTGAADDSGLPNDRFFAVRPEGSVSTLKIQRTERGDSAVYLCASSLRWGDEQYFGPGTRLTVT.

This clone has a handful of counts. This chain joins TRBV27 and TRBJ1-5; TRBD1 might be the D (5 bases). Germline CDR1 reads MNHEY; CDR2 reads SMNVEV (reference sequence). V was cut by 4 bases and J by 7 bases, with 8 bases left in between. The CDR3 is 12 amino acids. The CDR3 is CASSSGIQPQHF. The DNA for the CDR3 is TGTGCCAGCAGTTCAGGGATACAGCCCCAGCATTTT.

This clone was counted a single time. The chain is built from TRBV6-4 and TRBJ2-2, with 9 bases fitting TRBD1. Germline trimming cut 6 bases from V and 6 bases from J; bases unmatched to any gene: 8. Germline assignment: CDR1 MRHNA and CDR2 SNTAGT. The CDR3 is made up of 15 amino acids. The CDR3 DNA is TGTGCCAGCAGCGCCGGGACAGGGTCGGCCGGGGAGCTGTTTTTT. Residues: CASSAGTGSAGELFF.

The J gene is TRBJ1-5, the V gene TRBV19; D remains ambiguous. The CDR3 runs to 15 residues. Germline V gene data show CDR1 as LNHDA and CDR2 as SQIVND (reference sequence). The V and J ends lost 4 bases and 2 bases respectively, with 12 bases between them. The CDR3 region is CASSTRGSGNQPQHF. The CDR3 DNA follows: TGTGCCAGTAGTACGCGGGGTTCGGGCAATCAGCCCCAGCATTTT.

This chain joins TRBV6-6 and TRBJ1-6, with a tentative D call TRBD1 (6 bases). Trimming cost V 7 bases and J 2 bases, with 12 bases left between them. The CDR3 loop spans 15 amino acids. Germline CDR1 and CDR2: MNHNY and SVGAGI (reference sequence). The CDR3 spells CASTTGQTYNSPLHF. CDR3 sequence (DNA): TGTGCCAGCACGACGGGACAAACCTATAATTCACCCCTCCACTTT.

The chain employs TRBV12-5 and TRBJ2-5; tentatively, D is TRBD1 (5 bases). The V end lost 5 bases, the J end lost 2 bases, and 12 bases lay between the germline ends. This CDR3 comprises 14 residues. CDR1 and CDR2 (germline): LGHNT, FRNRAP. CDR3 amino acids: CASGHPDRQETQYF. CDR3 coding DNA: TGTGCTAGTGGTCACCCCGACAGACAAGAGACCCAGTACTTC.

The chain uses TRBV6-5 and TRBJ2-6; no reliable D call. This CDR3 spans 13 amino acids. Germline V lookup: CDR1 MNHEY, CDR2 SVGAGI. V lost 8 bases and J 1 base, leaving 6 bases between the germline ends. CDR3 sequence reads: CASRVSGANVLTF. Written as DNA, the CDR3 is TGTGCCAGCCGGGTTTCTGGGGCCAACGTCCTGACTTTC.

The chain joins TRBV27 to TRBJ2-3, with 7 bases matching TRBD1. The CDR3 is 16 residues long. J was trimmed by 0 bases and V by 5 bases; bases with no gene match: 8. Per germline, CDR1 MNHEY and CDR2 SMNVEV (reference sequence). CDR3 in amino acids: CASSKQGRASTDTQYF. CDR3 sequence (DNA): TGTGCCAGCAGTAAACAGGGGCGGGCTAGCACAGATACGCAGTATTTT.

The chain combines TRBV4-2 with TRBJ1-2; weak D call: TRBD1 (6 bases). Trimming cost V 2 bases and J 8 bases, with 12 bases left between them. Germline assignment: CDR1 LGHNA and CDR2 YNFKEQ. CDR3 length equals 13 residues. CDR3 loop: CASSQSGGGGYTF. The CDR3 nucleotides read TGTGCCAGCAGCCAAAGCGGCGGGGGCGGCTACACCTTC.

This clone was detected many times. The chain is built from TRBV14 and TRBJ2-7; 8 nucleotides align to TRBD1. After removal of 3 bases from V and 1 base from J, the junction contained 2 bases not matched to a gene. Germline V CDR1 and CDR2: SGHDN, FVKESK. This CDR3 has 14 residues. CDR3 DNA: TGTGCCAGCAGCCATCGACAGGGGTCCTACGAGCAGTACTTC. Protein product: CASSHRQGSYEQYF.

J is TRBJ2-3 and V is TRBV6-2 or TRBV6-3; the D gene is possibly TRBD1 (5 bases). The V gene's germline CDR1 is MNHEY and CDR2 SVGEGT. The CDR3 totals 16 residues. V lost 2 bases to trimming and J lost 0 bases, with 12 bases between them. This chain's CDR3 is CASSYGAGISTDTQYF. CDR3 coding DNA: TGTGCCAGCAGTTACGGGGCAGGGATAAGCACAGATACGCAGTATTTT.

The chain joins TRBV19 to TRBJ1-6, with D possibly matching TRBD1 (6 bases). The V end lost 9 bases, the J end lost 6 bases, and 12 bases lay between the germline ends. The CDR3 loop spans 13 amino acids. CDR1 LNHDA and CDR2 SQIVND come from the germline V gene (reference sequence). In DNA, the CDR3 is TGTGCCAGCCGCGGGGGCCCTAATTCACCCCTCCACTTT. It specifies CASRGGPNSPLHF.

V gene TRBV9 combines with J gene TRBJ1-1; D is unclear. The CDR3 length is 12 residues. With 0 bases removed from V and 7 bases from J, the gap between germline ends came to 7 bases. CDR1 SGDLS and CDR2 YYNGEE come from the germline V gene. The CDR3 loop is CASSVDYGEAFF. CDR3 nucleotide sequence: TGTGCCAGCAGCGTAGACTACGGTGAAGCTTTCTTT.

This chain connects TRBV25-1 to TRBJ2-1; D possibly corresponds to TRBD2 (6 bases). This CDR3 has 15 amino acids. The V gene lost 5 bases and the J gene lost 1 base, with 12 bases spanning the gap. Germline V gene sequence: CDR1 MGHDK, CDR2 SYGVNS. The CDR3: CASSPVGGSYNEQFF. In DNA, the CDR3 is TGTGCCAGCAGTCCGGTGGGGGGATCCTACAATGAGCAGTTCTTC.

V is TRBV18 and J is TRBJ2-2, with D possibly TRBD1 on 7 matching bases. V dropped 4 bases and J dropped 2 bases, with 17 bases sitting between them. The CDR3 contains 17 residues. The germline V gene has CDR1 KGHSH and CDR2 LQKENI. In DNA, the CDR3 is TGTGCCAGCTCACAATCGTCGGAGGGGGCAAACACCGGGGAGCTGTTTTTT. It translates to CASSQSSEGANTGELFF.

V and J are TRBV19 and TRBJ2-1, with D possibly being TRBD1 (6 bases). The CDR3 contains 15 residues. Trimming left V 1 base short and J 3 bases short, with 10 bases between. Germline-derived CDR1 and CDR2 are LNHDA and SQIVND (reference sequence). The CDR3 loop reads CASSIAGAGYNEQFF. DNA for the CDR3: TGTGCCAGTAGTATAGCAGGGGCAGGCTACAATGAGCAGTTCTTC.

J is TRBJ2-3 and V is TRBV30; no clear D gene. Germline lookup yields CDR1 GTSNPN and CDR2 SVGIG (reference sequence). CDR3 length: 13 residues. V gave up 1 base and J gave up 1 base, with 6 bases separating them. The CDR3 reads CAWSGQRTDTQYF. DNA for the CDR3: TGTGCCTGGAGTGGACAACGCACAGATACGCAGTATTTT.